One TCR beta chain is described in this entry. The sample originates from a study of T cell changes during pregnancy in multiple sclerosis. V lost 5 bases and J lost 9; bases outside the gene matches: 5. The CDR3 consists of 13 residues. The germline V gene has CDR1 SNHLY and CDR2 FYNNEI. Some clones are missing from TCRdb's copy, which holds only in-frame ones; the method was immunoSEQ multiplex PCR. Of 78,000 or so clones in the sample, about 90% were seen once. The source material was peripheral blood, sampled before pregnancy. The V gene is TRBV2, the J gene TRBJ2-2, with 8 positions matching TRBD2. The clonotype comes from a female donor with multiple sclerosis, enrolled in a pregnancy study. CDR3: CASSRAGGRELFF. The CDR3 coding sequence is TGTGCCAGCAGTCGGGCGGGGGGTAGGGAGCTGTTTTTT.